This T cell receptor beta chain was profiled in a study of PD-1 blockade in mismatch repair-deficient tumors (dated by TCRdb to about 2017). Background on the whole study: The trial enrolled 85 to 100 consecutive patients with 12 to 13 mismatch repair-deficient cancer types between late 2013 and 2016, all previously treated and progressing. Deep sequencing of TCR CDR3 regions was used to track tumor-associated T cell clones in peripheral blood of patients responding to PD-1 blockade. General conclusions and limits of the study: Clones residing in the tumor, which were often undetectable in blood before treatment, expanded quickly after pembrolizumab and then contracted, generally before radiologic responses.

Receptor amplification or capture employed the immunoSEQ multiplex PCR assay. The clones in this table, taken by TCRdb from immuneACCESS, are in-frame only. Not every clone is retained; where verified, under half of the shortfall comes from an unresolved V gene, and the cause of the rest is unknown. This sample holds 90,000 to 120,000 clones; over 75% were observed only once. The ten largest account for roughly 6.3% of the sample. According to the germline V gene, CDR1 reads SQVTM and CDR2 reads ANQGSEA. CDR3 length: 16 amino acids, cysteine to phenylalanine. The entry retains the CDR3 DNA only, 48 bases that are in frame from base 1. Trimming at the junction amounts to 3 bases on V and 1 base on J, and the germline ends lie 18 bases apart. For each enrolled patient, mismatch repair deficiency was established using either polymerase chain reaction or immunohistochemistry. Three patients who responded to pembrolizumab therapy underwent TCR sequencing. The phase II trial prospectively tested pembrolizumab PD-1 blockade in advanced mismatch repair-deficient cancers regardless of tissue of origin. Peripheral blood T cell samples were collected serially, before PD-1 blockade began and at several time points afterward. Blood sampling times were reported as weeks after the first pembrolizumab dose.

As for this clone: It has no known antigen specificity. Per-base qualities were not stored, and no clone one base away is much larger.

The clonotype was recovered from an adult with mismatch repair-deficient cancer. The chain is assembled from TRBV29-1 and TRBJ1-1; D gene: possibly TRBD1, on 5 matching bases. Specimen: peripheral blood, collected roughly 36 weeks after starting pembrolizumab. This receptor carries the CDR3 CSVDLASSRGNTEAFF. The nucleotide sequence is given as TGCAGCGTTGACCTCGCGTCGTCGAGGGGGAACACTGAAGCTTTCTTT.